This T cell receptor beta chain is drawn from a study of blood T cell repertoires in COVID-19. Profiling relied on immunoSEQ multiplex PCR, and the TCRdb table lists in-frame clones only, not all of them. The top ten clones hold about 0.57% of a sample with 450,000 or so clones, roughly 88% of them seen once. Germline-derived CDR1 and CDR2 are KGHSH and LQKENI. V lost 6 bases to trimming and J lost 5 bases; unmatched junction nucleotides: 6. The CDR3 length is 14 residues. Recruitment covered 20 to 25 US areas and drew participants whose ages spanned roughly 18 to 100 years. This sequence was found in a man in his late teens or twenties who had recovered from COVID-19. Sample: PBMCs or T cells enriched from blood (not recorded which). The chain employs TRBV18 and TRBJ1-2; TRBD1 agrees at 10 bases. CDR3 coding DNA: TGTGCCAGCTCGCCCGGGACAGGGGAGTATGGCTACACCTTC. This encodes CASSPGTGEYGYTF.